A selection of T cell receptor beta chains follows, all from one sample in a study of control samples from healthy donors and cancer patients. Clones were sequenced by immunoSEQ multiplex PCR, and TCRdb holds only the in-frame ones, with some missing. The sample lists more than 150,000 clones; 80% to 95% were seen once. The sequencing sample was made of blood. These receptors were taken from a woman aged 30 to 39 in good health. Both conserved end residues are part of each CDR3. The D gene is left open where the match is weak. Some rows have no size entry. The others give once, few or many, or a class for an expanded clone.

j_call: TRBJ1-5; d_call: NA; clone_size: few; cdr3_length: 15; v_call: TRBV6-1; cdr3_aa: CASSEGSGPHQPQHF; cdr3_nt: TGTGCCAGCAGTGAAGGCAGTGGCCCCCATCAGCCCCAGCATTTT
j_call: TRBJ2-1; d_call: TRBD2; clone_size: NA; cdr3_length: 16; v_call: TRBV24-1; cdr3_aa: CATSQTSGSTYNEQFF; cdr3_nt: TGTGCCACCAGTCAGACTAGCGGGAGCACTTACAATGAGCAGTTCTTC
j_call: TRBJ2-7; d_call: NA; clone_size: NA; cdr3_length: 13; v_call: TRBV29-1; cdr3_aa: CSVEGPDSHEQYF; cdr3_nt: TGCAGCGTTGAAGGTCCCGACTCGCACGAGCAGTACTTC
j_call: TRBJ2-3; d_call: NA; clone_size: NA; cdr3_length: 15; v_call: TRBV6-5; cdr3_aa: CASMVTGWITDTQYF; cdr3_nt: TGTGCCAGCATGGTCACGGGCTGGATCACAGATACGCAGTATTTT
j_call: TRBJ2-5; d_call: TRBD2; clone_size: NA; cdr3_length: 19; v_call: TRBV3-1/TRBV3-2; cdr3_aa: CASSQDALLAGGPWETQYF; cdr3_nt: TGTGCCAGCAGCCAAGATGCCTTACTAGCGGGAGGGCCCTGGGAGACCCAGTACTTC
j_call: TRBJ1-5; d_call: NA; clone_size: NA; cdr3_length: 14; v_call: TRBV28; cdr3_aa: CASRGGLKDQPQHF; cdr3_nt: TGTGCCAGCAGAGGGGGACTGAAGGATCAGCCCCAGCATTTT
j_call: TRBJ1-4; d_call: NA; clone_size: NA; cdr3_length: 15; v_call: TRBV2; cdr3_aa: CASTPPQGPNEKLFF; cdr3_nt: TGTGCCAGCACCCCCCCACAGGGACCTAATGAAAAACTGTTTTTT
j_call: TRBJ1-1; d_call: NA; clone_size: NA; cdr3_length: 13; v_call: TRBV6-4; cdr3_aa: CASSDSANTEAFF; cdr3_nt: TGTGCCAGCAGTGACTCTGCGAACACTGAAGCTTTCTTT
j_call: TRBJ2-1; d_call: TRBD2; clone_size: few; cdr3_length: 16; v_call: TRBV24-1; cdr3_aa: CATSDPTSGRYNEQFF; cdr3_nt: TGTGCCACCAGTGATCCGACTAGCGGGAGATACAATGAGCAGTTCTTC
j_call: TRBJ2-6; d_call: TRBD2; clone_size: NA; cdr3_length: 18; v_call: TRBV19; cdr3_aa: CASSGAGAGVSGANVLTF; cdr3_nt: TGTGCCAGTAGTGGGGCTGGGGCGGGGGTCTCTGGGGCCAACGTCCTGACTTTC
j_call: TRBJ2-5; d_call: NA; clone_size: NA; cdr3_length: 14; v_call: TRBV7-2; cdr3_aa: CASSLTDSQETQYF; cdr3_nt: TGTGCCAGCAGCTTAACGGACAGCCAAGAGACCCAGTACTTC
j_call: TRBJ1-2; d_call: NA; clone_size: NA; cdr3_length: 12; v_call: TRBV6-4; cdr3_aa: CASRDSNYGYTF; cdr3_nt: TGTGCCAGCAGGGACAGTAACTATGGCTACACCTTC
j_call: TRBJ1-4; d_call: NA; clone_size: NA; cdr3_length: 17; v_call: TRBV5-1; cdr3_aa: CASSLGWGDRTHEKLFF; cdr3_nt: TGCGCCAGCAGCTTAGGATGGGGAGACAGAACCCATGAAAAACTGTTTTTT
j_call: TRBJ2-4; d_call: TRBD2; clone_size: NA; cdr3_length: 20; v_call: TRBV5-4; cdr3_aa: CASSPGTSGRASGAKNIQYF; cdr3_nt: TGTGCCAGCAGCCCAGGGACTAGCGGGAGGGCCTCAGGGGCCAAAAACATTCAGTACTTC
j_call: TRBJ1-1; d_call: NA; clone_size: NA; cdr3_length: 15; v_call: TRBV5-1; cdr3_aa: CASSLAGSLNTEAFF; cdr3_nt: TGCGCCAGCAGCTTGGCCGGGAGTTTGAACACTGAAGCTTTCTTT
j_call: TRBJ2-1; d_call: TRBD2; clone_size: NA; cdr3_length: 14; v_call: TRBV5-1; cdr3_aa: CASSGLAEYNEQFF; cdr3_nt: TGCGCCAGCAGCGGCCTAGCGGAATACAATGAGCAGTTCTTC
j_call: TRBJ2-2; d_call: NA; clone_size: NA; cdr3_length: 13; v_call: TRBV9; cdr3_aa: CASSVAATGELFF; cdr3_nt: TGTGCCAGCAGCGTAGCCGCAACCGGGGAGCTGTTTTTT
j_call: TRBJ2-7; d_call: TRBD2; clone_size: NA; cdr3_length: 15; v_call: TRBV6-2/TRBV6-3; cdr3_aa: CASSYSGRERHEQYF; cdr3_nt: TGTGCCAGCAGTTACTCGGGGCGGGAGAGACACGAGCAGTACTTC
j_call: TRBJ2-5; d_call: TRBD2; clone_size: few; cdr3_length: 15; v_call: TRBV3-1/TRBV3-2; cdr3_aa: CASSQARTSGGDQYF; cdr3_nt: TGTGCCAGCAGCCAAGCCAGGACTAGCGGGGGCGACCAGTACTTC
j_call: TRBJ2-7; d_call: NA; clone_size: NA; cdr3_length: 14; v_call: TRBV14; cdr3_aa: CASSPQGRKHEQYF; cdr3_nt: TGTGCCAGCAGTCCTCAGGGGAGGAAGCACGAGCAGTACTTC
j_call: TRBJ1-5; d_call: NA; clone_size: NA; cdr3_length: 16; v_call: TRBV10-3; cdr3_aa: CAISESVVGDNQPQHF; cdr3_nt: TGTGCCATCAGTGAGTCTGTAGTCGGAGACAATCAGCCCCAGCATTTT
j_call: TRBJ2-7; d_call: TRBD1; clone_size: NA; cdr3_length: 14; v_call: TRBV5-1; cdr3_aa: CASSLGQGALEQYF; cdr3_nt: TGCGCCAGCAGCTTGGGCCAGGGGGCGCTTGAGCAGTACTTC
j_call: TRBJ1-1; d_call: NA; clone_size: NA; cdr3_length: 13; v_call: TRBV9; cdr3_aa: CASSVVRATEAFF; cdr3_nt: TGTGCCAGCAGCGTAGTGCGGGCCACTGAAGCTTTCTTT
j_call: TRBJ2-3; d_call: TRBD2; clone_size: NA; cdr3_length: 16; v_call: TRBV19; cdr3_aa: CASKTLAGRGTDTQYF; cdr3_nt: TGTGCCAGTAAAACTCTAGCGGGGAGGGGCACAGATACGCAGTATTTT
j_call: TRBJ2-3; d_call: TRBD2; clone_size: NA; cdr3_length: 15; v_call: TRBV6-2/TRBV6-3; cdr3_aa: CASSLAGNRADTQYF; cdr3_nt: TGTGCCAGCAGCCTAGCGGGAAATCGTGCAGATACGCAGTATTTT
j_call: TRBJ2-7; d_call: TRBD2; clone_size: few; cdr3_length: 17; v_call: TRBV4-1; cdr3_aa: CASSQAGGLALGYEQYF; cdr3_nt: TGCGCCAGCAGCCAAGCTGGGGGACTAGCATTGGGGTACGAGCAGTACTTC
j_call: TRBJ2-5; d_call: TRBD1; clone_size: NA; cdr3_length: 15; v_call: TRBV28; cdr3_aa: CASTAGQGLQETQYF; cdr3_nt: TGTGCCAGCACCGCCGGACAGGGCCTTCAAGAGACCCAGTACTTC
j_call: TRBJ2-1; d_call: TRBD1; clone_size: NA; cdr3_length: 14; v_call: TRBV28; cdr3_aa: CASSLRDRGDEQFF; cdr3_nt: TGTGCCAGCAGTTTACGGGACAGGGGCGATGAGCAGTTCTTC